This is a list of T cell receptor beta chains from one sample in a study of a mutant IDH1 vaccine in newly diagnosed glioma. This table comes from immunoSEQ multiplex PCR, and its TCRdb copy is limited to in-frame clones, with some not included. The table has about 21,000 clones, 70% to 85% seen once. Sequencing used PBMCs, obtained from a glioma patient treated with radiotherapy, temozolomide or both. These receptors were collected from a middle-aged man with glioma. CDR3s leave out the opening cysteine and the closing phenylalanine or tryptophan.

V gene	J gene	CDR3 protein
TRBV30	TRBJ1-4	AWSTGTGNEKLF
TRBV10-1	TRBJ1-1	ASSRRQDTEAF
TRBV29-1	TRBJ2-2	SANLAGNTGELF
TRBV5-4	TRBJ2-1	ASSGTGTQYNEQF
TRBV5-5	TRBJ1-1	ASSLVGGNTEAF
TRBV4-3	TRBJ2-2	ASSQDRVGELF
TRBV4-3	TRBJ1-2	ASSQRQGWGYT
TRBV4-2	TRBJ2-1	ASSLTKNEQF
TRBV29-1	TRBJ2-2	SARIGAVNTGELF
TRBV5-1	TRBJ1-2	ASSLGHSDYGYT
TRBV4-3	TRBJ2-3	ASSRLLGLERGDTQY
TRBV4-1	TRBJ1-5	ASSQEQGSWQPQH